These T cell receptor beta chains were read from a single sample in a study of metastatic and nonmetastatic thyroid tumors. TCRdb reprocessed the PCR reads using MiXCR. The sample includes just under 60,000 clones, about a sixth of them seen just once. What was sequenced was blood. These receptor sequences come from a male donor with papillary thyroid cancer or a benign thyroid nodule (not recorded which). Some clones in this sample may be carry-over from other donors' samples. The CDR3 runs from the conserved cysteine through the conserved F or W. Fields, in order: J gene, V gene, D gene, clone size, CDR3 protein, CDR3 DNA. The D gene is left open where the match is weak. Only some rows state a clone size, as once, few, many or a class for expanded clones.

j_gene: TRBJ2-1; v_gene: TRBV6-1; d_gene: NA; abundance: NA; CDR3aa: CASSLRTLSEQFF; CDR3nt: TGTGCCAGCAGTTTACGGACCTTAAGTGAGCAGTTCTTC
j_gene: TRBJ2-5; v_gene: TRBV27; d_gene: TRBD2; abundance: many; CDR3aa: CASNQRASGSPQTQYF; CDR3nt: TGTGCCAGCAACCAGAGGGCTAGCGGATCTCCACAGACCCAGTACTTC
j_gene: TRBJ1-1; v_gene: TRBV18; d_gene: NA; abundance: many; CDR3aa: CASSPRDTVGTEAFF; CDR3nt: TGTGCCAGCTCACCACGGGACACGGTGGGCACTGAAGCTTTCTTT
j_gene: TRBJ1-5; v_gene: TRBV7-8; d_gene: NA; abundance: many; CDR3aa: CASSLERNRVNQPQHF; CDR3nt: TGTGCCAGCAGCTTAGAGCGCAACAGGGTGAATCAGCCCCAGCATTTT
j_gene: TRBJ2-1; v_gene: TRBV27; d_gene: TRBD2; abundance: many; CDR3aa: CASSPTFAGALIEQFF; CDR3nt: TGTGCCAGCAGCCCCACCTTCGCGGGAGCATTAATTGAGCAGTTCTTC
j_gene: TRBJ2-1; v_gene: TRBV6-5; d_gene: NA; abundance: many; CDR3aa: CASNKKGGLSSYNEQFF; CDR3nt: TGTGCCAGCAATAAAAAGGGGGGACTTAGCTCCTACAATGAGCAGTTCTTC
j_gene: TRBJ2-7; v_gene: TRBV27; d_gene: TRBD1; abundance: NA; CDR3aa: CASRAVSGQGHEQYF; CDR3nt: TGTGCCAGCAGGGCGGTTTCGGGACAGGGGCACGAGCAGTACTTC
j_gene: TRBJ1-2; v_gene: TRBV3-1; d_gene: TRBD1; abundance: many; CDR3aa: CASSHWTGDGYTF; CDR3nt: TGTGCCAGCAGCCACTGGACAGGGGATGGCTACACCTTC
j_gene: TRBJ2-5; v_gene: TRBV18; d_gene: TRBD2; abundance: NA; CDR3aa: CASSPSHRLAGTQETQYF; CDR3nt: TGTGCCAGCTCACCATCTCATCGTCTAGCGGGGACCCAAGAGACCCAGTACTTC
j_gene: TRBJ1-4; v_gene: TRBV20-1; d_gene: TRBD1; abundance: many; CDR3aa: CSVMDREAANEKLFF; CDR3nt: TGCAGTGTAATGGACAGGGAGGCTGCTAATGAAAAACTGTTTTTT